The 22 T cell receptor beta chains in this list originate from one sample, sequenced in a study of blood T cells in healthy people across ages. Primed by a sample-barcoded 5' primer and a J-beta primer mix, a second PCR proceeded for roughly 6 to 12 cycles. MiXCR, run by TCRdb on the 5' RACE reads, gives a single entry per CDR3 protein. This table has roughly 1.6 million distinct CDR3 sequences, roughly 30% appearing once. The sequenced sample consisted of blood. The receptors were gathered from a woman aged 25 to 39 in good health.

This clonotype was seen a handful of times. V is TRBV9 and J is TRBJ1-2, with 7 bases identical to TRBD1. The germline gives CDR1 SGDLS, CDR2 YYNGEE. The CDR3 covers 14 residues. V was clipped by 0 bases and J by 6 bases; unmatched bases: 5. In DNA form, the CDR3 reads TGTGCCAGCAGCGTAGAGAGAGGGGGCGATGGCTACACCTTC. Its protein product is CASSVERGGDGYTF.

The chain has TRBV18 and TRBJ1-5; 7 positions agree with TRBD1. Trimming at V came to 3 bases and at J to 3 bases, leaving 5 bases not matched to a gene. The CDR3 has 15 amino acids. CDR1 is KGHSH and CDR2 is LQKENI in the germline V gene. CDR3 sequence reads: CASSPPDRFNQPQHF. DNA of the CDR3: TGTGCCAGCTCACCTCCGGACAGGTTCAATCAGCCCCAGCATTTT.

This clonotype appeared once. The gene calls are TRBV20-1 and TRBJ1-5; 9 bases are shared with TRBD1. CDR3 length: 16 residues. Per germline, CDR1 DFQATT and CDR2 SNEGSKA (reference sequence). Trimming removed 3 bases from V and 3 bases from J; junction bases left unmatched: 9. Here the CDR3 DNA reads TGCAGTGCTAGGGGGCTGACAGGGGGGAACAATCAGCCCCAGCATTTT. Amino acids: CSARGLTGGNNQPQHF.

The genes are TRBV9 and TRBJ2-3; the D is unclear. Per germline, CDR1 SGDLS and CDR2 YYNGEE. The length of the CDR3 is 14 residues. The V gene lost 4 bases and the J gene lost 3 bases, with 12 bases spanning the gap. The CDR3 reads CASSPQHPTDTQYF. Here the CDR3 DNA reads TGTGCCAGCAGCCCCCAGCACCCTACAGATACGCAGTATTTT.

The chain couples TRBV4-1 to TRBJ2-5; 12 bases are shared with TRBD2. From germline, CDR1 is MGHRA and CDR2 YSYEKL. V was clipped by 1 base and J by 4 bases; unmatched bases: 4. The CDR3 has 16 amino acids. The CDR3 coding sequence is TGCGCCAGCAGCCAAGGACTAGCGGGGGAGGGAGAGACCCAGTACTTC. This sequence encodes CASSQGLAGEGETQYF.

This chain joins TRBV7-8 and TRBJ2-2; 13 positions match TRBD2. V lost 0 bases and J lost 8; bases outside the gene matches: 6. Germline assignment: CDR1 SGHVS and CDR2 FQNEAQ. This CDR3 spans 17 amino acids. Here the CDR3 reads CASSLAGLAGTLGELFF. The DNA of the CDR3 is TGTGCCAGCAGCTTAGCGGGACTAGCGGGAACGTTGGGGGAGCTGTTTTTT.

The gene calls are TRBV6-6 and TRBJ1-6; 11 bases line up with TRBD1. Trimming cost V 6 bases and J 4 bases; bases outside gene matches: 8. Germline V CDR1 and CDR2: MNHNY, SVGAGI (reference sequence). This CDR3 has 17 amino acids. Here the CDR3 DNA reads TGTGCCAGCAGACAAGGACAGGGGGCTGGGTATAATTCACCCCTCCACTTT. It specifies CASRQGQGAGYNSPLHF.

The chain employs TRBV24-1 and TRBJ1-2; weak D call: TRBD1 (5 bases). CDR1 and CDR2 (germline): KGHDR, SFDVKD. V was pared by 10 bases and J by 11 bases, with 16 bases between. CDR3 length: 11 amino acids. The CDR3 protein is CATLPGTGYTF. The CDR3, as DNA: TGTGCCACTCTGCCAGGGACCGGTTACACCTTC.

The chain joins TRBV9 to TRBJ2-7; TRBD1 matches 7 bases. The CDR3 sequence is 15 residues long. Germline CDR1 SGDLS, CDR2 YYNGEE. V dropped 4 bases and J dropped 2; count of bases not matched to a gene: 9. The CDR3 spells CASSQRQGPAYEQYF. The CDR3 nucleotides read TGTGCCAGCAGCCAACGACAGGGACCAGCCTACGAGCAGTACTTC.

The chain employs TRBV9 and TRBJ2-3; no definite D call. CDR3 length: 14 residues. Germline loops: CDR1 SGDLS, CDR2 YYNGEE. The V and J ends lost 0 bases and 5 bases respectively, with 10 bases between them. In DNA, the CDR3 is TGTGCCAGCAGCGTAGATAGGGCCGAAGATACGCAGTATTTT. Translation gives CASSVDRAEDTQYF. Variable domain in full (rest from reference TRBV9 and TRBJ2-3): DSGVTQTPKHLITATGQRVTLRCSPRSGDLSVYWYQQSLDQGLQFLIQYYNGEERAKGNILERFSAQQFPDLHSELNLSSLELGDSALYFCASSVDRAEDTQYFGPGTRLTVL.

The chain links TRBV30 to TRBJ2-7; no reliable D call. V was shortened by 3 bases and J by 7 bases, with 13 bases between the two germline ends. CDR3 length equals 12 residues. CDR1 is GTSNPN and CDR2 is SVGIG in the germline V gene (reference sequence). CDR3 residues: CAWRDPMMEQYF. The CDR3 nucleotides read TGTGCCTGGAGGGACCCAATGATGGAGCAGTACTTC.

V is TRBV5-4 and J is TRBJ2-5; D may be TRBD2 (6 bases). The CDR3 contains 14 residues. Per the germline V gene, CDR1 is SGHNT and CDR2 is YYREEE (reference sequence). Trimming shortened V by 2 bases and J by 3 bases, and 11 bases separated the two germline ends. In DNA form, the CDR3 reads TGTGCCAGCAGCTTAGGCGGGGTCAAAGAGACCCAGTACTTC. This translates into CASSLGGVKETQYF.

At least ten counts were recorded for this clonotype. The CDR3 protein is CASSWGTEAFF. DNA of the CDR3: TGTGCCAGCAGTTGGGGGACTGAAGCTTTCTTT. V usage is TRBV27 and J usage is TRBJ1-1; TRBD1 is a possible D gene (5 bases). The CDR3 length is 11 residues. The germline gives CDR1 MNHEY, CDR2 SMNVEV (reference sequence). Trimming cost V 4 bases and J 5 bases, with 5 bases left between them.

This clonotype was seen more than once but under ten times. The CDR3 DNA sequence: TGTGCCAGCAGCTCCCGATTAGGCCGTTCAGGTGGATCCTACAATGAGCAGTTCTTC. This codes for CASSSRLGRSGGSYNEQFF. The J gene is TRBJ2-1, the V gene TRBV7-9; D remains unclear. This CDR3 has 19 amino acids. Germline CDR1 and CDR2: SEHNR and FQNEAQ (reference sequence). V shed 4 bases and J shed 1 base, with 23 bases lying between them.

This clonotype has ten or more counts. The chain's CDR3 is CASSSWVDRGGDCQYF. The CDR3 DNA reads TGTGCCAGCAGCTCCTGGGTGGACAGGGGGGGCGACTGTCAGTACTTC. This chain connects TRBV28 to TRBJ2-7; 10 bases agree with TRBD1. With V trimmed by 6 bases and J by 10 bases, 18 bases remained unmatched. CDR1 MDHEN and CDR2 SYDVKM come from the germline V gene. The CDR3 is 16 amino acids.

V and J are TRBV5-1 and TRBJ2-1; 9 nucleotides agree with TRBD2. The CDR3 is made up of 17 amino acids. The V segment lost 1 base and the J segment 4 bases; nucleotides outside the gene matches: 9. From germline, CDR1 is SGHRS and CDR2 YFSETQ. CDR3 nucleotide sequence: TGCGCCAGCAGCTTGCCGATGCTAGCGGGACTTTACAATGAGCAGTTCTTC. It codes for CASSLPMLAGLYNEQFF.

This clonotype has only a few counts. A much larger clone differs from this one at a single base, so this may be a read error. The chain combines TRBV29-1 with TRBJ1-2; D might be TRBD1 (6 bases). The CDR3 covers 13 residues. Germline CDR1 reads SQVTM; CDR2 reads ANQGSEA. V shed 7 bases and J shed 4 bases, with 16 bases lying between them. For the CDR3, the DNA is TGCAGCGCTGGGGGCGCTTCGAGCTATGGCTACACCTTC. It translates to CSAGGASSYGYTF.

This sequence joins TRBV12-3 or TRBV12-4 and TRBJ1-1; TRBD1 agrees at 9 bases. V trimming: 4 bases; J trimming: 0 bases; junction bases outside the gene matches: 9. The CDR3 is made up of 17 amino acids. The CDR3 DNA reads TGTGCCAGCAGTTCGTCCGGGACAGGGTTGATGAACACTGAAGCTTTCTTT. Its translation is CASSSSGTGLMNTEAFF.

This clonotype has only a few counts. The chain has TRBV25-1 and TRBJ2-7; perhaps D is TRBD1 or TRBD2 (5 bases each). The germline gives CDR1 MGHDK, CDR2 SYGVNS. The CDR3 has 16 amino acids. With 3 bases removed from V and 7 bases from J, the gap between germline ends came to 22 bases. CDR3 coding DNA: TGTGCCAGCAGTGACCTCCGGGACCCGCAGGGTGGAGAGCAGTACTTC. As protein: CASSDLRDPQGGEQYF.

The CDR3 is CASTASGGMWQFF. CDR3 in DNA: TGTGCCAGCACGGCTAGCGGGGGAATGTGGCAGTTCTTC. V gene TRBV25-1 combines with J gene TRBJ2-1, with 10 bases matching TRBD2. J gave up 12 bases and V 7 bases, and 9 bases lay outside the gene matches. This CDR3 comprises 13 residues. Germline V gene lookup returns CDR1 MGHDK and CDR2 SYGVNS.

The chain recombines TRBV20-1 with TRBJ2-7, with 10 bases lining up with TRBD1. Trimming at V came to 4 bases and at J to 4 bases, leaving 4 bases not matched to a gene. This CDR3 is 13 amino acids long. CDR1 and CDR2 (germline): DFQATT, SNEGSKA (reference sequence). CDR3 residues: CSAKDRGRYEQYF. The CDR3 DNA follows: TGCAGTGCTAAAGACAGGGGGCGATACGAGCAGTACTTC.

The rearrangement links TRBV5-1 to TRBJ2-7; tentatively, D is TRBD2 (5 bases). The CDR3 runs to 15 residues. Trimming stripped 4 bases from V and 2 bases from J, with 16 bases between. Germline V gene data show CDR1 as SGHRS and CDR2 as YFSETQ. CDR3 in DNA: TGCGCCAGCAGCGGGTCTGCACTAGGAACCTACGAGCAGTACTTC. This sequence encodes CASSGSALGTYEQYF.